Reported below is one T cell receptor beta chain. Its cognate antigen is unknown. This specimen comes from a study of shared clonotypes between healthy human individuals. Findings and caveats of the study: Among donors, clonotype sharing was expected to be affected by sequencing depth.

Healthy and HIV-negative, the adult donors had no recent acute infections or vaccinations. Clones were read by immunoSEQ multiplex PCR, and TCRdb kept only the in-frame ones, dropping some. The sample has fewer than 600,000 clones; around 81% are singletons. The origin of this receptor is a woman between 40 and 50 years old in good health. Some clones in this sample may be carry-over from other donors' samples. The sequencing input was PBMCs.

Here the CDR3 reads CASSDRGRTDTQYF. CDR3 bases: TGTGCCAGCAGTGACAGGGGGCGCACAGATACGCAGTATTTT. The chain combines TRBV6-1 with TRBJ2-3, with TRBD1 matching 8 bases. Trimming at V came to 3 bases and at J to 1 base, leaving 0 bases not matched to a gene. Germline CDR1 reads MNHNS; CDR2 reads SASEGT. This CDR3 spans 14 amino acids.